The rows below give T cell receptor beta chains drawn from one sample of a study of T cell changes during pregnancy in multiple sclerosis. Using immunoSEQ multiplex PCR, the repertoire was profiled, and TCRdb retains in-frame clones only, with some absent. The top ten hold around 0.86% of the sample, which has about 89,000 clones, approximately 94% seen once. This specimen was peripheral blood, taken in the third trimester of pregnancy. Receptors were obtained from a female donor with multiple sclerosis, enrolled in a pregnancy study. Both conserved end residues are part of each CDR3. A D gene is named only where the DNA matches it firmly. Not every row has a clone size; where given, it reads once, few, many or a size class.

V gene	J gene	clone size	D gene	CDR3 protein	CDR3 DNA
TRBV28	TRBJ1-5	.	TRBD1	CASSLKGIGRTGGHQPQHF	TGTGCCAGCAGTTTAAAAGGGATCGGAAGAACAGGGGGTCATCAGCCCCAGCATTTT
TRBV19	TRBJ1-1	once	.	CASSIMGRMNTEAFF	TGTGCCAGTAGTATAATGGGCAGGATGAACACTGAAGCTTTCTTT
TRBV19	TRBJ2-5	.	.	CASTPRQEPRETQYF	TGTGCCAGTACCCCCCGACAGGAACCGAGGGAGACCCAGTACTTC
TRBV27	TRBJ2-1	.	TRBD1	CASSLEQITGGVGYNEQFF	TGTGCCAGCAGTCTCGAACAGATAACAGGGGGCGTAGGCTACAATGAGCAGTTCTTC
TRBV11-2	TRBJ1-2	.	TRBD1	CASSYTGAGGYTF	TGTGCCAGCAGCTATACAGGGGCGGGAGGCTACACCTTC
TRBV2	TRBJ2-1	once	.	CASRDPRASVYNEQFF	TGTGCCAGCAGGGACCCCCGGGCTAGCGTCTACAATGAGCAGTTCTTC
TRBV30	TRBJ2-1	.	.	CAGWGDRSYNEQFF	TGTGCCGGGTGGGGGGACAGATCCTACAATGAGCAGTTCTTC
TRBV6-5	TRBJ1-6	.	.	CASNGQNNSPLHF	TGTGCCAGCAACGGACAGAATAATTCACCCCTCCACTTT
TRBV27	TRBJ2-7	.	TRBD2	CASSQIAGGKYEQYF	TGTGCCAGCAGTCAGATAGCGGGAGGGAAGTACGAGCAGTACTTC
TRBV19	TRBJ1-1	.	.	CASSTGGRNTEAFF	TGTGCCAGTAGTACCGGGGGGAGGAACACTGAAGCTTTCTTT
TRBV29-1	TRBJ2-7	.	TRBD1	CSVETGQQPYEQYF	TGCAGCGTTGAAACGGGACAGCAACCCTACGAGCAGTACTTC
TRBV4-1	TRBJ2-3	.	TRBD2	CASSQDLLAGDTQYF	TGCGCCAGCAGCCAAGATTTACTAGCGGGAGATACGCAGTATTTT
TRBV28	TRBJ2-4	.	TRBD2	CASTRRREALRAKNIQYF	TGTGCCAGCACCCGGAGGCGGGAGGCCCTAAGGGCCAAAAACATTCAGTACTTC
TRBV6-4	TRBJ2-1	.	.	CASRVSGTATSYNEQFF	TGTGCCAGCAGAGTTAGTGGTACAGCTACGTCGTACAATGAGCAGTTCTTC
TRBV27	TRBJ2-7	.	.	CASSSSGGYEQYF	TGTGCCAGCAGCTCCTCGGGTGGCTACGAGCAGTACTTC
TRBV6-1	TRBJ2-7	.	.	CASSEEGMGGIDYEQYF	TGTGCCAGCAGTGAAGAGGGGATGGGCGGGATAGACTACGAGCAGTACTTC
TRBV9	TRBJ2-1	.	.	CASSRQNKALWNEQFF	TGTGCCAGCAGCCGACAGAACAAAGCTTTATGGAATGAGCAGTTCTTC
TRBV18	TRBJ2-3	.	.	CASSPGGSGNLNTQYF	TGTGCCAGCTCACCGGGAGGTAGCGGAAACCTTAATACGCAGTATTTT
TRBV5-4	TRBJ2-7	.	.	CASSLLSEQYF	TGTGCCAGCAGCTTGCTATCCGAGCAGTACTTC
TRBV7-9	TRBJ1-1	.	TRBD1	CASSMGQGEGTEAFF	TGTGCCAGCAGCATGGGACAGGGGGAGGGCACTGAAGCTTTCTTT
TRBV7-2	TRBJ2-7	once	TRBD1	CASSSGTVSYEQYF	TGTGCCAGCAGCTCCGGGACAGTCTCCTACGAGCAGTACTTC
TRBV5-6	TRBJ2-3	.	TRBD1	CASSIPGQAVVDTQYF	TGTGCCAGCAGCATTCCGGGACAGGCCGTGGTAGATACGCAGTATTTT
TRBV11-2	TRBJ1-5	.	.	CASSPVTGVGQPQHF	TGTGCCAGCAGCCCTGTGACAGGTGTGGGTCAGCCCCAGCATTTT